The 26 T cell receptor beta chains reported below all come from one sample, sequenced in a study of blood T cell repertoires in COVID-19. The protocol was immunoSEQ multiplex PCR, while the TCRdb copy is restricted to in-frame clones and leaves out a portion. The sample yields around 230,000 clones, 80% to 90% seen once. Sequencing was done on a sample of peripheral blood. The receptors here all came from a middle-aged man who had recovered from COVID-19.

The CDR3: CANAKDRGVYEQYF. The DNA of the CDR3 is TGTGCCAATGCAAAAGACAGGGGAGTCTACGAGCAGTACTTC. The V call is TRBV10-3, the J call TRBJ2-7; the match to TRBD1 covers 8 bases. The CDR3 extends over 14 amino acids. V lost 10 bases to trimming and J lost 3 bases; unmatched junction nucleotides: 11. The germline CDR1 and CDR2 sequences are ENHRY and SYGVKD.

The chain is built from TRBV4-1 and TRBJ1-2, with no clear D. Germline V gene lookup returns CDR1 MGHRA and CDR2 YSYEKL. Trimming took off 1 base at V and 0 bases at J, with 12 bases between the two ends. The CDR3 extends over 16 amino acids. CDR3 sequence: CASSQGAFASNYGYTF. Written as DNA, the CDR3 is TGCGCCAGCAGCCAAGGGGCCTTTGCCTCTAACTATGGCTACACCTTC.

The chain links TRBV27 to TRBJ2-7, with 13 bases that match TRBD2. V was pared by 7 bases and J by 1 base, with 1 base of the junction left unmatched. This CDR3 contains 14 residues. Germline assignment: CDR1 MNHEY and CDR2 SMNVEV (reference sequence). The CDR3 loop reads CASKTSGRSYEQYF. The CDR3 region has the DNA TGTGCCAGCAAGACTAGCGGGAGGTCCTACGAGCAGTACTTC.

This clone was detected once. The chain couples TRBV5-1 to TRBJ2-5; 13 bases align to TRBD2. CDR3 length: 17 residues. The V gene's germline CDR1 is SGHRS and CDR2 YFSETQ. V dropped 3 bases and J dropped 0; count of bases not matched to a gene: 5. The CDR3 sequence: CASSWAGTSGNQETQYF. The CDR3 nucleotides are TGCGCCAGCAGCTGGGCAGGGACTAGCGGGAACCAAGAGACCCAGTACTTC.

This clone was observed a handful of times. V usage is TRBV9 and J usage is TRBJ2-1; 12 bases agree with TRBD2. The CDR3 extends over 14 amino acids. CDR1 is SGDLS and CDR2 is YYNGEE in the germline V gene. V gave up 4 bases and J gave up 11 bases; unmatched junction bases: 7. CDR3 loop: CASSPQLAGGKQFF. The CDR3, as DNA: TGTGCCAGCAGCCCTCAACTAGCGGGGGGTAAGCAGTTCTTC. Together with reference TRBV9 and TRBJ2-1, the CDR3 gives the full variable domain: DSGVTQTPKHLITATGQRVTLRCSPRSGDLSVYWYQQSLDQGLQFLIQYYNGEERAKGNILERFSAQQFPDLHSELNLSSLELGDSALYFCASSPQLAGGKQFFGPGTRLTVL.

The CDR3 coding sequence is TGCGCCAGCAGCCAAGAGGGGTGGGAGGCGCCTTTCTTT. Protein sequence: CASSQEGWEAPFF. The chain recombines TRBV4-3 with TRBJ1-1, with D unclear. Germline values: CDR1 LGHNA, CDR2 YSLEER. The V and J ends lost 0 bases and 12 bases respectively, with 14 bases between them. This CDR3 is built from 13 residues.

The J gene is TRBJ2-3, the V gene TRBV6-5; D remains ambiguous. The CDR3 length is 15 residues. V was pared by 9 bases and J by 3 bases, with 19 bases between. Germline lookup yields CDR1 MNHEY and CDR2 SVGAGI. The CDR3 nucleotides read TGTGCCAGTTGTGCTGGCGGCACCCCGACAGATACGCAGTATTTT. Protein product: CASCAGGTPTDTQYF.

The chain carries TRBV7-9 and TRBJ2-7; TRBD2 agrees at 11 bases. V was clipped by 4 bases and J by 7 bases; unmatched bases: 6. The germline V gene encodes CDR1 SEHNR and CDR2 FQNEAQ (reference sequence). This CDR3 contains 14 residues. The CDR3 loop is CASSSLAGGREQYF. The CDR3 bases are TGTGCCAGCAGCTCCCTAGCGGGAGGCCGGGAGCAGTACTTC.

The chain combines TRBV27 with TRBJ2-5; possibly TRBD1 for D (5 bases). This CDR3 region has 14 residues. V gave up 3 bases and J gave up 5 bases, with 13 bases separating them. Germline V gene lookup returns CDR1 MNHEY and CDR2 SMNVEV (reference sequence). The chain's CDR3 is CASSFYQGGETQYF. In nucleotides, the CDR3 is TGTGCCAGCAGTTTTTATCAGGGTGGGGAGACCCAGTACTTC.

The sample holds many counts of this clone. The chain employs TRBV5-4 and TRBJ1-2, with unresolved D. Germline V gene data show CDR1 as SGHNT and CDR2 as YYREEE (reference sequence). The CDR3 sequence is 14 residues long. V lost 2 bases, J lost 7 bases, and 15 bases lay in between. The CDR3 sequence: CASSFWVASFGYTF. The CDR3 bases are TGTGCCAGCAGCTTTTGGGTTGCTAGCTTTGGCTACACCTTC.

This rearrangement joins TRBV23-1 to TRBJ2-7; D is unclear. Being an ORF, TRBV23-1 has a function that is uncertain. The CDR3 has 14 amino acids. Trimming removed 0 bases from V and 0 bases from J, with 6 bases in between. The CDR3 DNA sequence: TGCGCCAGCAGTCAATCCCCAGGCTCCTACGAGCAGTACTTC. Its translation: CASSQSPGSYEQYF.

The J gene is TRBJ1-2, the V gene TRBV5-6; 7 nucleotides agree with TRBD1. J was trimmed by 8 bases and V by 2 bases; bases with no gene match: 9. The CDR3 covers 14 residues. Germline V CDR1 and CDR2: SGHDT, YYEEEE. CDR3 region: CASSLNRGRSGYTF. Here the CDR3 DNA reads TGTGCCAGCAGCTTAAACAGGGGTCGTTCGGGCTACACCTTC. The variable domain in full, with the rest retrieved from reference TRBV5-6 and TRBJ1-2, is DAGVTQSPTHLIKTRGQQVTLRCSPKSGHDTVSWYQQALGQGPQFIFQYYEEEERQRGNFPDRFSGHQFPNYSSELNVNALLLGDSALYLCASSLNRGRSGYTFGSGTRLTVV.

In its sample, this clone was seen a few times. This chain joins TRBV11-3 and TRBJ2-7; 7 nucleotides line up with TRBD1. Per germline, CDR1 SGHNT and CDR2 YENEEA. The CDR3 runs 15 residues. With V trimmed by 1 base and J by 0 bases, 3 bases remained unmatched. The CDR3 DNA reads as TGTGCCAGCAGCTTAGTGGGACAGTACTCCTACGAGCAGTACTTC. Translating it yields CASSLVGQYSYEQYF.

V and J are TRBV28 and TRBJ1-1, with TRBD1 identical over 8 bases. The CDR3 loop spans 16 amino acids. The J segment lost 4 bases and the V segment lost 3 bases, leaving 10 bases of the junction unmatched. Germline loops: CDR1 MDHEN, CDR2 SYDVKM. The CDR3 region is CASSFQAGGAGTEAFF. The CDR3 DNA reads TGTGCCAGCAGTTTCCAGGCAGGGGGCGCGGGCACTGAAGCTTTCTTT.

The chain has TRBV12-3 or TRBV12-4 and TRBJ2-2, with a possible D match to TRBD1 (7 bases). CDR3 length equals 13 residues. Trimming stripped 2 bases from V and 11 bases from J, with 12 bases between. The CDR3 DNA reads TGTGCCAGCAGTTTACGGAGGGGGCCCGAGCTGTTTTTT. Translated: CASSLRRGPELFF.

V usage is TRBV27 and J usage is TRBJ2-7; D is possibly TRBD2 (6 bases). V lost 2 bases, J lost 0 bases, and 14 bases lay in between. Looked up from germline, CDR1 is MNHEY and CDR2 is SMNVEV (reference sequence). The CDR3 is made up of 16 amino acids. CDR3 DNA sequence: TGTGCCAGCAGTTTAGGGGCGGGACTCAACTCCTACGAGCAGTACTTC. It encodes CASSLGAGLNSYEQYF.

This rearrangement joins TRBV6-2 or TRBV6-3 to TRBJ2-7, with D tentatively TRBD1 (5 bases). CDR3 length equals 14 residues. Germline V gene lookup returns CDR1 MNHEY and CDR2 SVGEGT. Trimming removed 4 bases from V and 2 bases from J, with 12 bases in between. CDR3 amino acids: CASSWGRVTYEQYF. The CDR3 nucleotides read TGTGCCAGCAGTTGGGGCAGGGTGACCTACGAGCAGTACTTC.

J is TRBJ2-7 and V is TRBV29-1, with 12 bases aligning to TRBD2. In germline, CDR1 is SQVTM, CDR2 ANQGSEA. The CDR3 is 15 residues long. With V trimmed by 4 bases and J by 2 bases, 6 bases remained unmatched. The CDR3 region is CSVAQLAGGTYEQYF. The CDR3 bases are TGCAGCGTTGCCCAACTAGCGGGAGGAACCTACGAGCAGTACTTC.

The V and J genes are TRBV5-4 and TRBJ2-1; TRBD2 agrees at 8 bases. CDR1 and CDR2 (germline): SGHNT, YYREEE (reference sequence). The CDR3 has 18 amino acids. With V trimmed by 3 bases and J by 4 bases, 15 bases remained unmatched. The DNA for the CDR3 is TGTGCCAGCAGCTGGGGCACCGGGACTAGAGGTTTTTACAATGAGCAGTTCTTC. Translation gives CASSWGTGTRGFYNEQFF.

The chain employs TRBV6-6 and TRBJ2-2; TRBD1 aligns across 8 bases. V lost 6 bases to trimming and J lost 4 bases; unmatched junction nucleotides: 4. Germline-derived CDR1 and CDR2 are MNHNY and SVGAGI (reference sequence). The CDR3 is 14 residues long. CDR3 sequence reads: CASRTGESTGELFF. The CDR3 bases are TGTGCCAGCAGGACAGGGGAGAGCACCGGGGAGCTGTTTTTT.

In this sample, this clone turned up a few times. CDR3 DNA sequence: TGCGCCAGCAGTAAACAGAATAATTCACCCCTCCACTTT. Protein product: CASSKQNNSPLHF. This sequence joins TRBV23-1 and TRBJ1-6; D is unclear. TRBV23-1 is placed among ORFs of uncertain function. V lost 5 bases and J 5 bases, leaving 7 bases between the germline ends. The CDR3 loop spans 13 amino acids.

This chain uses TRBV10-3 with TRBJ2-7, with 9 bases matching TRBD1. The V gene end was trimmed by 7 bases and the J gene end by 6 bases; junction bases not matched to a gene: 16. The CDR3 sequence is 16 residues long. Germline V gene lookup returns CDR1 ENHRY and CDR2 SYGVKD. The chain's CDR3 is CAIISIPGTGTAEQYF. The CDR3 nucleotides are TGTGCCATCATCTCAATCCCCGGGACAGGGACTGCCGAGCAGTACTTC.

The rearrangement joins TRBV27 to TRBJ2-3; 8 bases map to TRBD1. Germline-derived CDR1 and CDR2 are MNHEY and SMNVEV (reference sequence). The CDR3 runs 17 residues. V lost 5 bases and J lost 3; bases outside the gene matches: 13. CDR3 coding DNA: TGTGCCAGCAGTGAAATCCAGGGGGCGCCAGGGACAGATACGCAGTATTTT. It is translated as CASSEIQGAPGTDTQYF.

The gene calls are TRBV6-2 or TRBV6-3 and TRBJ1-1; 7 positions agree with TRBD1. CDR1 MNHEY and CDR2 SVGEGT come from the germline V gene. V shed 4 bases and J 6 bases; nucleotides not matched to a gene: 5. CDR3 size: 13 residues. The CDR3 bases are TGTGCCAGCAGTTTTACAGGGGACGCTGAAGCTTTCTTT. Translation gives CASSFTGDAEAFF.

J is TRBJ2-7 and V is TRBV27, with 10 bases that match TRBD1. This CDR3 contains 14 residues. Germline V gene data show CDR1 as MNHEY and CDR2 as SMNVEV (reference sequence). J was trimmed by 6 bases and V by 3 bases; bases with no gene match: 5. CDR3 nucleotide sequence: TGTGCCAGCAGTTTGGCGGGACAGGGGTTCGAGCAGTACTTC. As protein: CASSLAGQGFEQYF.

The rearrangement links TRBV19 to TRBJ1-1; weak D call: TRBD1 (6 bases). V was cut by 1 base and J by 1 base, with 7 bases left in between. The CDR3 spans 14 residues. Germline-derived CDR1 and CDR2 are LNHDA and SQIVND (reference sequence). The CDR3 sequence: CASSIGGQNTEAFF. DNA for the CDR3: TGTGCCAGTAGTATAGGGGGACAGAACACTGAAGCTTTCTTT.